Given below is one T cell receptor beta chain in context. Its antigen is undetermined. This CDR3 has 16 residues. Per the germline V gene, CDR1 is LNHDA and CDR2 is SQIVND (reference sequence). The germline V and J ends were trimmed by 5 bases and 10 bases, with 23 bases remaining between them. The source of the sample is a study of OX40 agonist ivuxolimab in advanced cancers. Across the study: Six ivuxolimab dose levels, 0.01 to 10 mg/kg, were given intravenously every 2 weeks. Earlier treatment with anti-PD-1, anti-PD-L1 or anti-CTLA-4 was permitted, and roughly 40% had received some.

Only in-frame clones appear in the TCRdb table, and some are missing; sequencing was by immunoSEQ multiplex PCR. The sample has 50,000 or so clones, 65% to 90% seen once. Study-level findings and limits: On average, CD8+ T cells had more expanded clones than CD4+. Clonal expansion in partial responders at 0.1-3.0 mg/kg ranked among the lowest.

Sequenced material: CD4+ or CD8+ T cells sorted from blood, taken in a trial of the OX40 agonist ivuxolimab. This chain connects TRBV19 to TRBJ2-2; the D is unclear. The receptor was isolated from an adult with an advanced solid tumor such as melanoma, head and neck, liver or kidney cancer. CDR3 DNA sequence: TGTGCCAGTAGTCGCAGGCCTGGGGTGGTCGGTGAGGAGCTGTTTTTT. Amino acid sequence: CASSRRPGVVGEELFF.